This T cell receptor (beta chain) originates from a study of shared T cell receptors in the human thymus. The CDR3 has 18 amino acids. J lost 4 bases, V lost 4 bases, and 8 bases had no gene match. Germline V gives CDR1 WNHNN, CDR2 SYGVQD (reference sequence). TCRdb's copy holds only in-frame clones and misses some; the assay was immunoSEQ multiplex PCR. Among roughly 550,000 clones, more than 75% were seen once, and the ten largest hold around 0.013%. The sample was also reused in another study, on human thymus T cells. According to that study: Healthy Finnish infants undergoing corrective surgery for congenital heart defects were used as donors. Resections that were taken during corrective heart surgery supplied the thymus tissue.

The sequenced material came from thymocytes. This chain joins TRBV10-1 and TRBJ2-2, with 14 positions matching TRBD2. The clonotype comes from a boy less than two years old with a congenital heart defect. The CDR3 coding sequence is TGCGCCAGCAGTGCGGGACTAGCGGGAGAGGGGACCACCGGGGAGCTGTTTTTT. Translation gives CASSAGLAGEGTTGELFF.